This entry features one T cell receptor (beta chain) sequence. Its specificity is not known. This specimen includes other DNA sequences encoding the same CDR3. Donors had no recently reported acute infections or vaccinations and were HIV-negative. This sample stems from a study of shared clonotypes between healthy human individuals. General study results and limits: Measured sharing among donors was expected to vary with sequencing depth.

Assay: immunoSEQ multiplex PCR; the TCRdb copy retains only in-frame clones and omits some. This table holds about 680,000 clones, 72% found once. CDR3 size: 14 residues. V lost 6 bases and J lost 5; bases outside the gene matches: 4. CDR1 is LGHNT, CDR2 FRNRAP, per germline. This sequence was found in a woman aged 25 to 39 in good health. Material for sequencing was memory CD4+ T cells sorted from blood. Subset reported: CD45RA-negative fraction. The rearrangement joins TRBV12-5 to TRBJ2-5; 12 positions match TRBD2. The CDR3 DNA sequence: TGTGCTAGTGGCCTAGCGGGAGGGCGGGAGACCCAGTACTTC. It is translated as CASGLAGGRETQYF.